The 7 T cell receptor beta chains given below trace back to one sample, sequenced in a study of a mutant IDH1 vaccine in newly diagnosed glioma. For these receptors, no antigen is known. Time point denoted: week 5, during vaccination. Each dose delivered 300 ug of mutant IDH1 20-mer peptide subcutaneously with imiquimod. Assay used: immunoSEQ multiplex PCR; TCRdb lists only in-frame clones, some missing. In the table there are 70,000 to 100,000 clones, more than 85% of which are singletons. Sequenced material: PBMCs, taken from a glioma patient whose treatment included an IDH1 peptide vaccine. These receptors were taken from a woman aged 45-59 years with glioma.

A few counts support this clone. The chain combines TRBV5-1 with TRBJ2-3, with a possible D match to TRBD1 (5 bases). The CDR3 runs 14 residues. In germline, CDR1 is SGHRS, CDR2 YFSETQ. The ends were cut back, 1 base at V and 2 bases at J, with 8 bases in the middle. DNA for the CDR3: TGCGCCAGCAGCTTGACAGGAACCACAGATACGCAGTATTTT. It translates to CASSLTGTTDTQYF. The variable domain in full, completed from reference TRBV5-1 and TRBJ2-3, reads KAGVTQTPRYLIKTRGQQVTLSCSPISGHRSVSWYQQTPGQGLQFLFEYFSETQRNKGNFPGRFSGRQFSNSRSEMNVSTLELGDSALYLCASSLTGTTDTQYFGPGTRLTVL.

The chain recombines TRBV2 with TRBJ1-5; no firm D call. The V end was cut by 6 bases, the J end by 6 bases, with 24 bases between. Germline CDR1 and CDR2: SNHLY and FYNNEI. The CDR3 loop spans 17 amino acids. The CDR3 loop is CASRGGTDTTRGQPQHF. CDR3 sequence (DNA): TGTGCCAGCAGGGGCGGAACTGACACCACCCGGGGTCAGCCCCAGCATTTT.

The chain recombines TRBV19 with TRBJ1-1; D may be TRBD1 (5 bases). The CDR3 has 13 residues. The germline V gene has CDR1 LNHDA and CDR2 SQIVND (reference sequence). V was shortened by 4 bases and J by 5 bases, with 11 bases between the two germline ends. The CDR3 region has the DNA TGTGCCAGTAGTAGGGAAGGGGTGACTGAAGCTTTCTTT. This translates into CASSREGVTEAFF.

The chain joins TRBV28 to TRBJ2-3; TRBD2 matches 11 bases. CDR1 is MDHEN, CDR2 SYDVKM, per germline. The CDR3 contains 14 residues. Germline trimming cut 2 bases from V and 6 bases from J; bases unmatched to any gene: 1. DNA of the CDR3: TGTGCCAGCAGTTTAGCTAGCGGGAGGGATACGCAGTATTTT. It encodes CASSLASGRDTQYF.

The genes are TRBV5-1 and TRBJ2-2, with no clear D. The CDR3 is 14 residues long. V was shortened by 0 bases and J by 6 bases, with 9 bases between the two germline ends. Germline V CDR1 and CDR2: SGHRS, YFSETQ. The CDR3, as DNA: TGCGCCAGCAGCTTGGCTGGGGTAGCCGGGGAGCTGTTTTTT. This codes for CASSLAGVAGELFF.

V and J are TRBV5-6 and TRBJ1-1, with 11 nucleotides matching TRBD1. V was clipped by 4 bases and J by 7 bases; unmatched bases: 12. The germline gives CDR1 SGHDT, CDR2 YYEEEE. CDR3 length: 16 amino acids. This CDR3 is CASSPLTGTGGIEAFF. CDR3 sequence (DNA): TGTGCCAGCAGCCCTCTGACCGGGACAGGGGGTATTGAAGCTTTCTTT. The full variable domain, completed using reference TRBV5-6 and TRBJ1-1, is DAGVTQSPTHLIKTRGQQVTLRCSPKSGHDTVSWYQQALGQGPQFIFQYYEEEERQRGNFPDRFSGHQFPNYSSELNVNALLLGDSALYLCASSPLTGTGGIEAFFGQGTRLTVV.

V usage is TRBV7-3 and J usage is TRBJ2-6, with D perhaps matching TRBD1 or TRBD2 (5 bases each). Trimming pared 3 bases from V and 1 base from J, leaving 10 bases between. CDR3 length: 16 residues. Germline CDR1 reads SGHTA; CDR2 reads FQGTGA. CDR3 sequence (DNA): TGTGCCAGCAGCTTGGATGGGGGTTCTGGGGCCAACGTCCTGACTTTC. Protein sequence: CASSLDGGSGANVLTF.